A single sample is the source of the 14 T cell receptor beta chains below, sequenced in a study of neurological immune-mediated disorders. Stated time point: longitudinal time-point 3. Via MiXCR, TCRdb re-called the 5' RACE reads, giving one row per CDR3 protein. The table shows tens of thousands of distinct CDR3 sequences, with roughly 13% occurring only once. Sequencing was done on a sample of PBMCs. The receptors derive from a male donor with HTLV-1-associated myelopathy (HAM/TSP).

This clonotype was seen only a few times. The chain has TRBV7-8 and TRBJ2-7; TRBD2 agrees at 8 bases. CDR3 length: 17 residues. With V trimmed by 6 bases and J by 3 bases, 16 bases remained unmatched. Germline values: CDR1 SGHVS, CDR2 FQNEAQ. This chain's CDR3 is CASSSRAGANAVYEQYF. The CDR3 DNA follows: TGTGCCAGCAGTTCGCGAGCGGGGGCCAATGCGGTCTACGAGCAGTACTTC.

This clonotype showed up many times. This rearrangement joins TRBV4-3 to TRBJ2-3, with 7 bases that match TRBD1. The CDR3 has 17 amino acids. V gave up 4 bases and J gave up 0 bases; unmatched junction bases: 10. Germline assignment: CDR1 LGHNA and CDR2 YSLEER. CDR3 amino acids: CASSLGTAESSTDTQYF. The DNA for the CDR3 is TGCGCCAGCAGCCTAGGGACAGCCGAATCTAGCACAGATACGCAGTATTTT.

In its sample, this clonotype was seen many times. The rearrangement joins TRBV6-2 or TRBV6-3 to TRBJ2-4; the match to TRBD1 covers 9 bases. V shed 6 bases and J 8 bases; nucleotides not matched to a gene: 5. The germline CDR1 and CDR2 sequences are MNHEY and SVGEGT. The CDR3 spans 13 residues. The CDR3 nucleotides are TGTGCCAGCAGGGGGACAGGGCTCGACATTCAGTACTTC. Protein sequence: CASRGTGLDIQYF.

At least ten counts were recorded for this clonotype. This chain uses TRBV29-1 with TRBJ2-4; 13 bases map to TRBD2. The CDR3 loop spans 13 amino acids. J was trimmed by 6 bases and V by 7 bases; bases with no gene match: 3. The V gene's germline CDR1 is SQVTM and CDR2 ANQGSEA. The CDR3 spells CSARTSGGNIQYF. CDR3 coding DNA: TGCAGCGCTAGGACTAGCGGGGGAAACATTCAGTACTTC.

This clonotype was seen repeatedly, ten times or more. The chain joins TRBV20-1 to TRBJ1-2, with 8 bases that match TRBD1. Germline CDR1 reads DFQATT; CDR2 reads SNEGSKA (reference sequence). This CDR3 contains 14 residues. V lost 3 bases and J lost 4; bases outside the gene matches: 7. The CDR3 coding sequence is TGCAGTGCTAGTTTAAACAGGGGGATCTATGGCTACACCTTC. It is translated as CSASLNRGIYGYTF.

This chain uses TRBV14 with TRBJ1-2, with D hard to call. The CDR3 extends over 15 amino acids. CDR1 SGHDN and CDR2 FVKESK come from the germline V gene. Deletions cut 0 bases from V and 4 bases from J, with 12 bases between. CDR3 DNA: TGTGCCAGCAGCCAAGAGGGAGGGTTGAGCTATGGCTACACCTTC. It codes for CASSQEGGLSYGYTF. Full variable domain (remainder filled in from reference TRBV14 and TRBJ1-2): EAGVTQFPSHSVIEKGQTVTLRCDPISGHDNLYWYRRVMGKEIKFLLHFVKESKQDESGMPNNRFLAERTGGTYSTLKVQPAELEDSGVYFCASSQEGGLSYGYTFGSGTRLTVV.

This clonotype came up many times. The chain couples TRBV27 to TRBJ2-1, with TRBD2 identical over 13 bases. The length of the CDR3 is 17 residues. The J segment lost 7 bases and the V segment lost 2 bases, leaving 8 bases of the junction unmatched. From germline, CDR1 is MNHEY and CDR2 SMNVEV (reference sequence). The CDR3 DNA is TGTGCCAGCAGTTTACTACTAGCGGGGGGGCCTGGGAATGAGCAGTTCTTC. Its translation: CASSLLLAGGPGNEQFF.

This clonotype was observed at least ten times. The chain is built from TRBV5-1 and TRBJ1-1; 8 nucleotides align to TRBD1. Germline CDR1 SGHRS, CDR2 YFSETQ. Trimming cost V 0 bases and J 5 bases; bases outside gene matches: 6. There are 15 residues in the CDR3. CDR3 region: CASSLERTGLTEAFF. In DNA form, the CDR3 reads TGCGCCAGCAGCTTGGAGAGGACAGGGCTGACTGAAGCTTTCTTT.

This clonotype appeared many times. CDR3 coding DNA: TGCAGCGTGGGCAGGGCCCAAGAGACCCAGTACTTC. Protein product: CSVGRAQETQYF. The chain combines TRBV29-1 with TRBJ2-5; D possibly corresponds to TRBD1 (5 bases). This CDR3 is built from 12 residues. Germline CDR1 and CDR2: SQVTM and ANQGSEA. V lost 6 bases, J lost 1 base, and 9 bases lay in between.

There are many counts of this clonotype. The chain links TRBV3-1 to TRBJ2-3; D unresolved. With 1 base removed from V and 1 base from J, the gap between germline ends came to 15 bases. This CDR3 is 17 amino acids long. Per the germline V gene, CDR1 is LGHDT and CDR2 is YNNKEL (reference sequence). CDR3 sequence reads: CASSQVVWKRGTDTQYF. The DNA for the CDR3 is TGTGCCAGCAGCCAAGTCGTATGGAAACGAGGCACAGATACGCAGTATTTT.

This clonotype has at least ten counts. The chain carries TRBV3-1 and TRBJ2-1; D possibly uses TRBD1 or TRBD2 (6 bases each). Trimming stripped 1 base from V and 7 bases from J, with 11 bases between. Looked up from germline, CDR1 is LGHDT and CDR2 is YNNKEL (reference sequence). This CDR3 is 14 amino acids long. CDR3 residues: CASSQVGGINEQFF. In nucleotides, the CDR3 is TGTGCCAGCAGCCAAGTCGGGGGCATAAATGAGCAGTTCTTC.

This clonotype was seen at least ten times. V and J are TRBV9 and TRBJ1-1, with a possible D match to TRBD1 (5 bases). Per germline, CDR1 SGDLS and CDR2 YYNGEE. The CDR3 contains 15 residues. V was trimmed by 4 bases and J by 2 bases, leaving 15 bases between them. The CDR3 reads CASSPRQQLNTEAFF. As DNA, the CDR3 is TGTGCCAGCAGCCCGCGACAGCAATTAAACACTGAAGCTTTCTTT.

This clonotype has at least ten counts. V and J are TRBV6-5 and TRBJ1-2; no clear D gene. Trimming took 4 bases from V and 3 from J, leaving 15 bases between them. The germline CDR1 and CDR2 sequences are MNHEY and SVGAGI. There are 15 residues in the CDR3. CDR3 region: CASSSRRTADYGYTF. The CDR3, as DNA: TGTGCCAGCAGTTCCAGACGGACGGCAGACTATGGCTACACCTTC.

At least ten counts were recorded for this clonotype. This sequence joins TRBV3-1 and TRBJ2-7; D might be TRBD1 (5 bases). Germline values: CDR1 LGHDT, CDR2 YNNKEL (reference sequence). Trimming took off 6 bases at V and 6 bases at J, with 9 bases between the two ends. The length of the CDR3 is 11 residues. The DNA for the CDR3 is TGTGCCAGCAGACACACAGGCGAGCAGTACTTC. This gives the protein CASRHTGEQYF.